The rows below give T cell receptor beta chains drawn from one sample of a study of cytomegalovirus exposure and HLA in healthy donors. Here immunoSEQ multiplex PCR was the method, and the copy in TCRdb shows in-frame clones only, minus some. The sample holds about 200,000 clones, roughly 80% seen once. Sequenced material: PBMCs. These receptors all stem from a man aged 45-60 years in good health and CMV-seronegative. CDR3s include the opening cysteine and the closing phenylalanine or tryptophan. The D gene is left open where the match is weak. Clone size appears in some rows only: once, few, many, or a class for an expanded clone.

>TRBJ2-7|NA|NA|TRBV7-8
TGTGCCAGCAGCTTAGTAGGGGGAAGCTACGAGCAGTACTTC
CASSLVGGSYEQYF
>TRBJ2-2|NA|NA|TRBV7-2
TGTGCCAGCAGCAACTTCGGGAGATTGAACACCGGGGAGCTGTTTTTT
CASSNFGRLNTGELFF
>TRBJ1-3|TRBD1|NA|TRBV28
TGTGCCAGCACCATAACAGGGGGAGGAGATTCTGGAAACACCATATATTTT
CASTITGGGDSGNTIYF
>TRBJ1-5|TRBD1|NA|TRBV28
TGTGCCAGCAGTCCAGAAGGTACAGGGGGTTACAATCAGCCCCAGCATTTT
CASSPEGTGGYNQPQHF
>TRBJ1-4|NA|NA|TRBV1
TGCACCAGCAGCCAAGCCCAGGGCGGAAAACTGTTTTTT
CTSSQAQGGKLFF
>TRBJ2-1|TRBD2|NA|TRBV18
TGTGCCAGCTCACGCGACGGGACTAGCGGGTATTACAATGAGCAGTTCTTC
CASSRDGTSGYYNEQFF
>TRBJ1-5|NA|NA|TRBV27
TGTGCCAGCAGCTTGGGGGCGGGTCAGCCCCAGCATTTT
CASSLGAGQPQHF
>TRBJ2-1|TRBD2|few|TRBV18
TGTGCCAGCTCACCAACTAGCGACAATGAGCAGTTCTTC
CASSPTSDNEQFF
>TRBJ1-1|NA|NA|TRBV6-5
TGTGCCACCAAGCCGGGGGTTGGGACTGAAGCTTTCTTT
CATKPGVGTEAFF
>TRBJ2-1|NA|NA|TRBV19
TGTGCCAGTAGAAAACCGGGAATCTCCTACAATGAGCAGTTCTTC
CASRKPGISYNEQFF
>TRBJ2-5|NA|NA|TRBV18
TGTGCCAGCTCACCAGGGTCCAGCGGACAAGAGACCCAGTACTTC
CASSPGSSGQETQYF
>TRBJ1-5|NA|NA|TRBV19
TGTGCCAGTAGCGGGGGAATAGGCGTAGGCAATCAGCCCCAGCATTTT
CASSGGIGVGNQPQHF
>TRBJ2-4|TRBD1|NA|TRBV27
TGTGCCAGCAGTTTAATTTTATGGGACAGGGGGCCTATAATTCAGTACTTC
CASSLILWDRGPIIQYF
>TRBJ2-7|TRBD2|NA|TRBV7-2
TGTGCCAGCAGTCTAGCGGGGGGCTCCTACGAGCAGTACTTC
CASSLAGGSYEQYF
>TRBJ2-3|NA|few|TRBV5-1
TGCGCCAGCAGCTTGGAAGGCGGGAGCACAGATACGCAGTATTTT
CASSLEGGSTDTQYF
>TRBJ1-6|TRBD1|once|TRBV30
TGTGCCTGGGGGAAGGACAGGGGAACACCCCTCCACTTT
CAWGKDRGTPLHF
>TRBJ2-5|TRBD1|NA|TRBV5-1
TGCGCCAGCAGCCGTCCCGGGACAGGAACTGGGGCCCAAGAGACCCAGTACTTC
CASSRPGTGTGAQETQYF
>TRBJ2-2|TRBD2|NA|TRBV7-6
TGTGCCAGCAGCTGGGGACTAGCGGACACCGGGGAGCTGTTTTTT
CASSWGLADTGELFF
>TRBJ2-1|TRBD1|NA|TRBV5-6
TGTGCCAGCAGCAGGAAGGACAGGGGGTACAATGAGCAGTTCTTC
CASSRKDRGYNEQFF
>TRBJ2-5|NA|NA|TRBV7-3
TGTGCCAGCAGCTTATCGCGGGCCGAGGTAGAGACCCAGTACTTC
CASSLSRAEVETQYF
>TRBJ2-7|TRBD2|NA|TRBV27
TGTGCCAGCAGTTCCGGACTAGCGGGGTTTACCTACGAGCAGTACTTC
CASSSGLAGFTYEQYF
>TRBJ2-3|TRBD1|NA|TRBV9
TGTGCCAGCAGCGTCAATTGGGACAGAACAGATACGCAGTATTTT
CASSVNWDRTDTQYF
>TRBJ1-1|NA|once|TRBV6-1
TGTGCCAGCAGCCCCCGGGGGGCGAACACTGAAGCTTTCTTT
CASSPRGANTEAFF
>TRBJ2-7|TRBD2|NA|TRBV4-1
TGCGCCAGCAGCCCCTTAGCGGGAACGTCCTACGAGCAGTACTTC
CASSPLAGTSYEQYF
>TRBJ2-3|TRBD2|NA|TRBV4-2
TGTGCCAGCAGCCAAACTTTCCTGACTAGCGGGAGGACAGATACGCAGTATTTT
CASSQTFLTSGRTDTQYF
>TRBJ2-5|NA|NA|TRBV6-1
TGTGCCAGCAGTGACAGGGCGCAAGAGACCCAGTACTTC
CASSDRAQETQYF
>TRBJ2-1|NA|NA|TRBV9
TGTGCCAGCAGCACTGGACTAATGGATGAGCAGTTCTTC
CASSTGLMDEQFF
>TRBJ1-5|NA|NA|TRBV5-8
TGTGCCAGCAGCTTTCCCGCAGGCAGGGAATCAGGACAGCCCCAGCATTTT
CASSFPAGRESGQPQHF
>TRBJ2-7|NA|NA|TRBV19
TGTGCCAGTAGTCGGGGGTTACTAGACACGGGAGAGCAGTACTTC
CASSRGLLDTGEQYF
>TRBJ2-7|TRBD2|NA|TRBV7-2
TGTGCCAGCAGCTTAGTGCCTAGCGGAAATCCCTACGAGCAGTACTTC
CASSLVPSGNPYEQYF
>TRBJ2-5|NA|NA|TRBV19
TGTGCCAGTAGTATTCAGTCCAGTCAACAAGAGACCCAGTACTTC
CASSIQSSQQETQYF
>TRBJ2-7|NA|few|TRBV6-6
TGTGCCAGCAGTTTTTCTCCGGCGGCAAGAGAGCAGTACTTC
CASSFSPAAREQYF
>TRBJ1-1|NA|NA|TRBV11-1
TGTGCCAGCAGCTCGGAGCGAGACACTGAAGCTTTCTTT
CASSSERDTEAFF
>TRBJ2-7|TRBD2|NA|TRBV4-1
TGCGCCAGCAGCCAAGGGCCGGGACTAGCGGCCTACGAGCAGTACTTC
CASSQGPGLAAYEQYF
>TRBJ2-6|NA|NA|TRBV21-1
TGTGCCAGATACGATACTTCTGGGGCCAACGTCCTGACTTTC
CARYDTSGANVLTF
>TRBJ2-2|TRBD2|NA|TRBV5-1
TGCGCCAGCAGTCCTAGCGGGAGTAGCGGCACCGGGGAGCTGTTTTTT
CASSPSGSSGTGELFF
>TRBJ1-1|NA|once|TRBV29-1
TGCAGCGTTACAGGGAAAACTGAAGCTTTCTTT
CSVTGKTEAFF
>TRBJ2-5|TRBD1|NA|TRBV6-1
TGTGCCAGCAGTTTTTCACAGGGGTACCAAGAGACCCAGTACTTC
CASSFSQGYQETQYF
>TRBJ1-1|NA|NA|TRBV25-1
TGTGCCAGCAGTAACAGGATCCACACTGAAGCTTTCTTT
CASSNRIHTEAFF
>TRBJ2-5|NA|NA|TRBV5-4
TGTGCCAGCAGCCCAGCGGCGGAGACCCAGTACTTC
CASSPAAETQYF
>TRBJ2-3|NA|NA|TRBV5-6
TGTGCCAGCAGCTTGGGAGACAGAGCTAGCACAGATACGCAGTATTTT
CASSLGDRASTDTQYF
>TRBJ2-7|TRBD2|NA|TRBV28
TGTGCCAGCACGCCTAGCGGGAGAGTCAACGAGCAGTACTTC
CASTPSGRVNEQYF